The T cell receptor (beta chain) under discussion was sequenced for a study of cytomegalovirus exposure and HLA in healthy donors (dated by TCRdb to the late 2010s). Some background on the complete study: According to an earlier analysis of 550 to 750 of the donors, about 179 million T cells yielded roughly 100 million unique TCR beta sequences and 250 to 350 Gb of sequence data. On average, about 200,000 unique TCR beta nucleotide sequences were sequenced per donor among a few hundred genotyped donors of the cohort, with roughly 18% of those sequences being non-productive. To predict cytomegalovirus infection status, the study brought together high-throughput TCR immunosequencing, statistical association of individual TCRs with disease status, and machine learning. The number of typed donors differed by locus: about 629-630 for A, B, C, DRB1 and DQB1; 522 for DQA1; approximately 610 for DPA1; and approximately 450 for DPB1. Four or five DR-DQ haplotypes were handled as single units for association and clustering, since linkage in the cohort was strong. About 320 gigabases of sequencing data and approximately 84 million unique TCR sequences were included in an early release covering about 700 HLA-typed donors. The study aimed to test whether cataloging public T cell receptors could reveal signatures of past pathogen exposure. A later genetic analysis used genome-wide SNP genotypes for about 65% of the 666 donors, treating that subset as a discovery cohort. In the later analysis, no new phenotypic data were used to find candidate immune exposures; instead, reliance was placed on TCR beta sequences and their occurrence across donors. Class I and class II HLA loci were covered by the typing at four-digit resolution. Of the roughly 400 genotyped donors, around 81% fell in the genetic ancestry cluster associated with self-reported Caucasian donors. The study profiled the T cell repertoires of more than 500 subjects by immunosequencing and related them to cytomegalovirus serostatus. A later analysis re-analyzed previously published TCR beta repertoires from roughly 630 donors and added high-resolution HLA genotyping to study TCR occurrence patterns. Along with the roughly 700-subject first cohort, a separate validation cohort of 120 different subjects was used. All discovery cohort repertoires had been generated using a single sequencing platform. Alongside the repertoire data, information on donor age, sex, ethnicity and CMV serostatus was compiled. An earlier analysis of approximately 580 of the donors used high-throughput TCR beta sequencing to judge whether each TCR beta V gene segment behaved as functional or pseudogenic.

Receptor libraries were prepared by the immunoSEQ multiplex PCR assay. The multiplex PCR relied on a mix of 60 forward primers for TCR Vbeta segments and 13 reverse primers for TCR Jbeta segments. Amplification of the CDR3 region of rearranged TCR beta genes was performed with a multiplex PCR assay on genomic DNA. Amplified TCR beta libraries were sequenced as 87-base-pair reads on the Illumina HiSeq System. In the authors' own workflow: A later analysis tallied roughly 78 million unique TCR beta chains across the 666 repertoires, and around 10 million of those chains were shared by two or more donors. To remove PCR and sequencing errors, raw reads were error-corrected and collapsed into unique sequences using a nearest-neighbor algorithm that merged closely related sequences. To assign V, D and J gene segments, CDR3 sequences were aligned to IMGT reference sequences. For a sequence to be retained, a match of at least six nucleotides was required to both a V gene segment and a J gene segment. A rearrangement counted as productive if the CDR3 had no stop codons and remained in frame with V and J, and every other rearrangement counted as non-productive. CDR3 was defined by IMGT convention, running from the second conserved V-encoded cysteine to the conserved J-encoded phenylalanine. In an earlier analysis of 550 to 650 of the donors, sequences lacking an unambiguous match to a single V gene segment were excluded. In an earlier analysis of approximately 500 of the donors, a V segment was called functional when productive rearrangements were above 56.7%, and segregating when the standard deviation between donors exceeded 5%. A statistical classification framework was built for diagnosing cytomegalovirus status from the catalog of TCR beta chain sequences. In a later analysis, TCR nucleotide sequences were compared against IMGT/GENE-DB human TR gene sequences so that V and J genes could be assigned. Using the TCRdist pipeline, a later analysis assigned CDR3 sequences along with most-parsimonious VDJ recombination scenarios. A later analysis defined each TCR beta chain by its CDR3 amino acid sequence plus V-gene family, and excluded reads lacking a unique V-gene family. To address suspected cross-contamination and a sequencing artifact, a later analysis removed 592 highly shared, low-generation-probability nucleotide sequences. For each public chain, a later analysis derived a clonal expansion index from normalized ranks of inferred template counts within each repertoire. In a later analysis, generation probabilities were computed using a VDJ recombination model fitted to out-of-frame rearrangements, and the results were checked against IGoR. In a later analysis, TCR-TCR, TCR-HLA and TCR-CMV co-occurrence was scored with hypergeometric tests, and a repertoire-size bias correction was applied to TCR pairs. To estimate false discovery rates, a later analysis permuted the HLA or CMV assignments 20 times. A later analysis grouped co-occurring TCRs with DBSCAN, adding TCRdist sequence similarity when clustering within HLA-allele-positive subsets. Repertoires with fewer than 30,000 or more than 120,000 public chains, plus five repertoires with anomalous nucleotide sharing, were excluded from co-occurrence clustering. The table was pulled from immuneACCESS by TCRdb, which kept in-frame rearrangements only. Such tables lose some clones; where checked, under half of the loss comes from unresolved V genes, and the rest has no known cause. The DNA was the basis for D and trimming; V, J and clone size are from that table. This sample has over 100,000 clones in its table, and roughly 82% of those were observed once. Of the sample, around 9.9% falls within the top ten clones.

Note on this clone: Its antigen specificity is not known. The input lacks base qualities; no much larger clone sits a single base away.

The cohort comprised 710 or so healthy bone marrow donors. At the time of sampling, all cohort members were nominally healthy, though unrecorded immune exposures were likely present. The donor was CMV seropositive and belonged to the group of about 290 seropositive cohort members. Every donor gave a peripheral blood sample, and the peripheral blood mononuclear cells from that sample were used for TCR beta sequencing. Genomic DNA extraction from the blood cell samples was performed with the Qiagen DNeasy Blood Extraction Kit. From V the trimming removes 1 base and from J it removes 4 bases, while the gene matches leave 7 bases of the junction unaccounted for. The CDR3, from cysteine to phenylalanine, totals 16 residues. Only the CDR3 DNA is retained, 48 bases long and in frame from the first base. For CDR1 and CDR2, the germline V gene lists SGHAT and FQNNGV. What the study reported, not specific to this receptor: Because some donors lacked HLA typing at each locus, the association tests relied only on the typed subset. The classifier was reported to diagnose cytomegalovirus status with high specificity and sensitivity in both the original and validation cohorts. In the study, 150 to 200 TCR beta chains were listed as associated with cytomegalovirus. According to a later analysis, most CMV-associated TCR beta chains appeared to be HLA-restricted, and the HLA associations seemed to be driven largely by CMV exposure. The 87-base-pair reads could not distinguish some IMGT-functional V segments, including TRBV6-2 and TRBV6-3, so those segments were excluded. When HLA alleles, especially DR and DQ, strongly co-occurred, TCR associations were difficult to assign to individual alleles. Correlated functional status among segregating V segments might be attributable to linkage disequilibrium, but an unknown experimental factor could not be ruled out. In a later genetic analysis, a missense DCLRE1C variant was associated with V-gene and J-gene trimming of TCR beta chains, and the association was replicated in an independent cohort. In a later analysis, HLA-associated TCR beta chains were found to be more clonally expanded and to have lower generation probabilities than equally common non-associated chains. The earlier analysis of nearly 600 of the donors excluded some 16 rarely observed V segments, including chromosome 9 orphons, because counts were too low. A later analysis associated 16,951 TCR beta sequences with specific HLA alleles at a false discovery rate of 0.05. In vitro tests confirmed that a few of the cytomegalovirus-associated TCR beta chains recognize cytomegalovirus antigens. In a later analysis, TCR association rates were found to vary across HLA loci, with the most associated TCRs seen for DRB1 alleles and the fewest for HLA-C alleles. Sequencing depth was assumed to be roughly uniform across donors in the presence/absence analyses, though that assumption may not hold. The authors suggested that the approach could potentially be extended to other disease states and immunological phenotypes. The cohort was sequenced for TCR beta chains only, and without alpha or paired-chain data the features that could be detected were limited. A cluster of highly shared sequence variants was judged likely to represent a technical artifact of the sequencing pipeline. For the cohort, immune exposure information was limited to CMV serostatus. Most TCR sequences were seen in very few donors, while some public TCRs were found in many individuals. In an earlier analysis of 450 to 750 of the donors, most TCR beta V segments appeared in productive rearrangements about 90% or about 30% of the time, broadly matching IMGT annotations. In a later analysis, several top co-occurrence clusters were reported to appear linked to parvovirus B19, influenza, CMV and Epstein-Barr virus. According to a later genetic analysis, donors in an Asian-associated ancestry cluster had fewer N-insertions in productive TCRs than the roughly 670-donor mean. A further reported finding was that TCR beta sequences accurately predicted the HLA-A and HLA-B alleles for most subjects in the first cohort.

Recombination connected TRBV11-2 to TRBJ2-5; 9 nucleotides in the junction match TRBD2. This clonotype originated in a man aged 40-55 years in good health and CMV-seropositive. Sequenced sample: PBMCs. For the CDR3, the sequence is CASSLAGGGATETQYF. The nucleotides read TGTGCCAGCAGCTTAGCGGGCGGGGGGGCCACAGAGACCCAGTACTTC.